The 15 T cell receptor beta chains reported below all come from one sample, sequenced in a study of monozygotic twins with inflammatory bowel disease. With the 5' RACE reads reprocessed, TCRdb shows one record per CDR3 protein and no DNA. This listing includes some 150,000 distinct CDR3 sequences. Sequenced sample: blood. The receptors originated from a human donor with ulcerative colitis or Crohn's disease, or a healthy co-twin of an affected twin (not recorded which).

The CDR3 region is CASSFLAGGPDTQYF. The V gene is TRBV12-3 or TRBV12-4, the J gene TRBJ2-3; the D call from TCRdb, TRBD2, cannot be confirmed without DNA. The CDR3 loop spans 15 amino acids.

The CDR3 sequence is CASSWGLQGNEQFF. The rearrangement joins TRBV27 to TRBJ2-1; the D call of TRBD1 rests on TCRdb alone, since no DNA is present to check it. Germline-derived CDR1 and CDR2 are MNHEY and SMNVEV (reference sequence). This CDR3 region has 14 residues.

The chain recombines TRBV3-1 with TRBJ2-1; TCRdb names TRBD1, which stays unverified in the absence of DNA. This CDR3 is 16 amino acids long. Germline V gene lookup returns CDR1 LGHDT and CDR2 YNNKEL (reference sequence). CDR3 region: CASSQDLGGPGDEQFF.

The chain couples TRBV12-5 to TRBJ1-1; TCRdb's D call of TRBD1 is untestable without DNA. The CDR3 contains 14 residues. Germline V gene lookup returns CDR1 LGHNT and CDR2 FRNRAP. The chain's CDR3 is CASGLTGLNTEAFF.

The V and J genes are TRBV6-5 and TRBJ2-7; TCRdb calls TRBD1, which cannot be checked without DNA. Germline CDR1 MNHEY, CDR2 SVGAGI. The CDR3 has 16 amino acids. CDR3 region: CASSYSSGWTGPEQYF.

The genes are TRBV11-3 and TRBJ2-1; the TCRdb call, TRBD2, lacks DNA for checking. This CDR3 is 15 amino acids long. Germline CDR1 is SGHNT and CDR2 is YENEEA. The CDR3 is CASSRGGGNHNEQFF.

This chain uses TRBV5-1 with TRBJ2-3; the TRBD2 assignment by TCRdb is unverifiable without DNA. This CDR3 spans 15 amino acids. Per the germline V gene, CDR1 is SGHRS and CDR2 is YFSETQ. CDR3 region: CASSPSGGRTDTQYF.

The chain carries TRBV9 and TRBJ2-1; TCRdb's assignment of TRBD1 cannot be checked, as there is no DNA. This CDR3 is 15 amino acids long. Germline assignment: CDR1 SGDLS and CDR2 YYNGEE. The CDR3 loop is CASSLQPTGRYEQFF.

The chain couples TRBV7-3 to TRBJ2-5; the TCRdb call, TRBD1, lacks DNA for checking. The CDR3 spans 14 residues. CDR1 and CDR2 from the germline V gene are SGHTA and FQGTGA. CDR3 in amino acids: CASSLDSLQETQYF.

The chain couples TRBV27 to TRBJ1-5; lacking DNA, the TRBD1 call made by TCRdb goes unchecked. CDR3 length equals 14 residues. Per germline, CDR1 MNHEY and CDR2 SMNVEV (reference sequence). The CDR3 sequence is CASNPGGSNQPQHF.

The chain combines TRBV20-1 with TRBJ1-1. CDR3 length equals 15 residues. Germline V gene data show CDR1 as DFQATT and CDR2 as SNEGSKA (reference sequence). CDR3 in amino acids: CSARSGLRGDTEAFF.

V usage is TRBV7-2 and J usage is TRBJ1-1; TCRdb proposes TRBD1, but this gene call is untestable without DNA. CDR1 and CDR2 (germline): SGHTA, FQGNSA. This CDR3 contains 15 residues. The CDR3 region is CASSLVGTANTEAFF. The full variable domain, completed using reference TRBV7-2 and TRBJ1-1, is GAGVSQSPSNKVTEKGKDVELRCDPISGHTALYWYRQSLGQGLEFLIYFQGNSAPDKSGLPSDRFSAERTGGSVSTLTIQRTQQEDSAVYLCASSLVGTANTEAFFGQGTRLTVV.

The rearrangement joins TRBV12-3 or TRBV12-4 to TRBJ1-4; as DNA is missing, the TRBD1 call by TCRdb cannot be tested. This CDR3 contains 14 residues. The CDR3 reads CASSGTGINEKLFF.

The V and J genes are TRBV29-1 and TRBJ2-7; TCRdb's D call, TRBD1, is unchecked because there is no DNA. Germline loops: CDR1 SQVTM, CDR2 ANQGSEA. CDR3 length equals 11 residues. CDR3 residues: CSGGQGNEQYF.

This chain connects TRBV9 to TRBJ2-1; no DNA is available, so the TRBD1 call from TCRdb remains unchecked. In germline, CDR1 is SGDLS, CDR2 YYNGEE. The CDR3 is 16 amino acids. CDR3: CASTPNSGRSYNEQFF.